This TCR beta chain was obtained from a study of tissue T cells after allogeneic stem cell transplantation. Looking at the study overall: Smaller viable blood or marrow samples skipped sorting for direct DNA extraction. Study-wide results and limits: In patients and mice, blood and spleen missed much of tissue repertoire. Anatomically similar tissues had similar TCR repertoires within each patient.

As concerns this clone: The antigen remains unidentified.

CDR1 and CDR2 (germline): MNHEY, SVGAGI. The CDR3 is 15 residues long. V lost 8 bases and J lost 5; bases outside the gene matches: 12. Data came from immunoSEQ multiplex PCR; TCRdb stores just in-frame clones and leaves some out. The table lists 25,000 to 30,000 clones, 91% of them singletons, with roughly 2% in the top ten. The rearrangement links TRBV6-5 to TRBJ2-5; 9 positions agree with TRBD2. The clonotype originates from an older male donor who later had graft-versus-host disease after an allogeneic stem cell transplant. The sequenced sample was blood, obtained before transplantation. CDR3 region: CASVGVAGVYETQYF. The CDR3 coding sequence is TGTGCCAGCGTTGGTGTAGCGGGGGTTTATGAGACCCAGTACTTC.